What follows are 11 T cell receptor beta chains derived from one specimen sequenced in a study of cytomegalovirus exposure and HLA in healthy donors. PCR employed 60 Vbeta and 13 Jbeta primers. Here immunoSEQ multiplex PCR was the method, and the copy in TCRdb shows in-frame clones only, minus some. The data contain approximately 81,000 clones, 74% of them seen just once; the ten biggest clones take up 6.2%. Sequencing was carried out using PBMCs. Receptor source: a woman aged 50 to 60 in good health and CMV-seropositive.

The chain couples TRBV5-1 to TRBJ2-7; TRBD2 matches at 7 bases. V lost 0 bases and J lost 5; bases outside the gene matches: 2. The germline CDR1 and CDR2 sequences are SGHRS and YFSETQ. The CDR3 consists of 13 residues. The CDR3 bases are TGCGCCAGCAGCTTGGCTAGCGGAAACGAGCAGTACTTC. Protein product: CASSLASGNEQYF.

This chain uses TRBV28 with TRBJ1-2; possibly TRBD1 for D (5 bases). V lost 3 bases and J lost 3, with 11 bases in between. Germline V gene lookup returns CDR1 MDHEN and CDR2 SYDVKM. The CDR3 length is 14 residues. The CDR3 DNA reads as TGTGCCAGCAGTTTGGAAGGGGAGGACTATGGCTACACCTTC. Protein product: CASSLEGEDYGYTF.

The chain carries TRBV9 and TRBJ2-7, with D unclear. Trimming left V 4 bases short and J 5 bases short, with 13 bases between. The CDR3 extends over 13 amino acids. Germline loops: CDR1 SGDLS, CDR2 YYNGEE. The CDR3: CASSPGLRNEQYF. In nucleotides, the CDR3 is TGTGCCAGCAGCCCAGGTCTCAGGAACGAGCAGTACTTC.

This clone showed up just a few times. V is TRBV2 and J is TRBJ2-7; maybe TRBD1 (5 bases). V gave up 6 bases and J gave up 5 bases, with 20 bases separating them. The CDR3 runs to 15 residues. Germline assignment: CDR1 SNHLY and CDR2 FYNNEI. CDR3 protein: CASRPLPGRNNEQYF. CDR3 DNA: TGTGCCAGCAGACCCCTACCAGGGCGGAATAACGAGCAGTACTTC.

The V call is TRBV5-1, the J call TRBJ2-5, with 9 bases that match TRBD2. Trimming removed 4 bases from V and 5 bases from J; junction bases left unmatched: 9. CDR3 length equals 15 residues. Germline lookup yields CDR1 SGHRS and CDR2 YFSETQ. This CDR3 reads CASSLISGSGETQYF. The CDR3 DNA follows: TGCGCCAGCAGCCTAATTAGCGGGAGTGGGGAGACCCAGTACTTC.

The chain uses TRBV7-9 and TRBJ2-1; 15 bases agree with TRBD2. CDR1 and CDR2 (germline): SEHNR, FQNEAQ (reference sequence). The J segment lost 4 bases and the V segment lost 5 bases, leaving 9 bases of the junction unmatched. The CDR3 covers 18 residues. As DNA, the CDR3 is TGTGCCAGCAGCGCAGGACTAGCGGGAGGGCCGCAGTACAATGAGCAGTTCTTC. This sequence encodes CASSAGLAGGPQYNEQFF.

CDR3 in DNA: TGCGCCAGCAGCTTGGGCGCGGGAGGGGATGAGCAGTACTTC. This codes for CASSLGAGGDEQYF. The chain employs TRBV5-1 and TRBJ2-7; 9 bases align to TRBD2. Germline CDR1 and CDR2: SGHRS and YFSETQ. The length of the CDR3 is 14 residues. Germline trimming cut 0 bases from V and 7 bases from J; bases unmatched to any gene: 5.

The genes are TRBV27 and TRBJ2-7; the match to TRBD2 covers 8 bases. Germline V gene data show CDR1 as MNHEY and CDR2 as SMNVEV (reference sequence). V gave up 6 bases and J gave up 0 bases; unmatched junction bases: 13. The CDR3 covers 17 residues. CDR3 in amino acids: CASSSDIRGTSSYEQYF. Written as DNA, the CDR3 is TGTGCCAGCAGCTCGGATATACGGGGGACTAGCTCCTACGAGCAGTACTTC.

The chain combines TRBV9 with TRBJ2-7; 9 bases map to TRBD2. V dropped 0 bases and J dropped 5; count of bases not matched to a gene: 6. The CDR3 runs to 15 residues. Per germline, CDR1 SGDLS and CDR2 YYNGEE. CDR3: CASSVGGGRANEQYF. Written as DNA, the CDR3 is TGTGCCAGCAGCGTAGGAGGCGGGAGGGCCAACGAGCAGTACTTC.

Concerning this clone itself: Other DNA sequences from this sample encode an identical CDR3 as well. The J gene is TRBJ2-1, the V gene TRBV5-4, with TRBD1 matching over 9 bases. This CDR3 spans 17 amino acids. After removal of 4 bases from V and 3 bases from J, the junction contained 11 bases not matched to a gene. Germline V gene lookup returns CDR1 SGHNT and CDR2 YYREEE (reference sequence). The CDR3 sequence: CASSLGGGTGSYNEQFF. In DNA form, the CDR3 reads TGTGCCAGCAGCCTCGGGGGCGGGACAGGGAGCTACAATGAGCAGTTCTTC. The variable domain in full, completed from reference TRBV5-4 and TRBJ2-1, reads ETGVTQSPTHLIKTRGQQVTLRCSSQSGHNTVSWYQQALGQGPQFIFQYYREEENGRGNFPPRFSGLQFPNYSSELNVNALELDDSALYLCASSLGGGTGSYNEQFFGPGTRLTVL.

This clone appeared a single time. The rearrangement uses TRBV11-3 and TRBJ1-2, with no clear D. Trimming cost V 4 bases and J 7 bases, with 13 bases left between them. The CDR3 runs 13 residues. Germline V gene lookup returns CDR1 SGHNT and CDR2 YENEEA. The CDR3 nucleotides read TGTGCCAGCAGCTCCTACGATGTTTCTGGCTACACCTTC. As protein: CASSSYDVSGYTF.